This T cell receptor beta chain was captured by sequencing in a study of vaccination and CD4 T cells after COVID-19. This clonotype showed up just a few times. Its antigen is still unknown. Study results and caveats: Spike mono-reactivity was found in 304 of the 307 vaccine-specific clones identified in convalescent patients.

Researchers used the Oncomine TCR Beta short-read assay to sequence DNA from cultured CD4+ T cells. Each CDR3 protein gets one entry after TCRdb re-called the PCR reads with MiXCR. Of about 19,000 distinct CDR3 sequences in the sample, 40% to 60% were seen once. There are 15 residues in the CDR3. Germline-derived CDR1 and CDR2 are MNHEY and SVGAGI. Trimming removed 2 bases from V and 8 bases from J, with 13 bases in between. Treatment denoted: approximately nine-day PBMC culture with coronavirus spike peptide pools or control peptides (ViraFEST assay). TCRs were sequenced by ViraFEST after antigen-specific T cells had been expanded with peptide pools.

Sequencing used CD4+ T cells from blood, cultured in vitro, obtained before SARS-CoV-2 vaccination. The V and J genes are TRBV6-5 and TRBJ1-6; unclear D gene. The clonotype was recovered from a human donor who had recovered from COVID-19. CDR3 region: CASSYVAAGDSPLHF. The CDR3 DNA sequence: TGTGCCAGCAGTTACGTGGCGGCTGGGGATTCACCCCTCCACTTT.